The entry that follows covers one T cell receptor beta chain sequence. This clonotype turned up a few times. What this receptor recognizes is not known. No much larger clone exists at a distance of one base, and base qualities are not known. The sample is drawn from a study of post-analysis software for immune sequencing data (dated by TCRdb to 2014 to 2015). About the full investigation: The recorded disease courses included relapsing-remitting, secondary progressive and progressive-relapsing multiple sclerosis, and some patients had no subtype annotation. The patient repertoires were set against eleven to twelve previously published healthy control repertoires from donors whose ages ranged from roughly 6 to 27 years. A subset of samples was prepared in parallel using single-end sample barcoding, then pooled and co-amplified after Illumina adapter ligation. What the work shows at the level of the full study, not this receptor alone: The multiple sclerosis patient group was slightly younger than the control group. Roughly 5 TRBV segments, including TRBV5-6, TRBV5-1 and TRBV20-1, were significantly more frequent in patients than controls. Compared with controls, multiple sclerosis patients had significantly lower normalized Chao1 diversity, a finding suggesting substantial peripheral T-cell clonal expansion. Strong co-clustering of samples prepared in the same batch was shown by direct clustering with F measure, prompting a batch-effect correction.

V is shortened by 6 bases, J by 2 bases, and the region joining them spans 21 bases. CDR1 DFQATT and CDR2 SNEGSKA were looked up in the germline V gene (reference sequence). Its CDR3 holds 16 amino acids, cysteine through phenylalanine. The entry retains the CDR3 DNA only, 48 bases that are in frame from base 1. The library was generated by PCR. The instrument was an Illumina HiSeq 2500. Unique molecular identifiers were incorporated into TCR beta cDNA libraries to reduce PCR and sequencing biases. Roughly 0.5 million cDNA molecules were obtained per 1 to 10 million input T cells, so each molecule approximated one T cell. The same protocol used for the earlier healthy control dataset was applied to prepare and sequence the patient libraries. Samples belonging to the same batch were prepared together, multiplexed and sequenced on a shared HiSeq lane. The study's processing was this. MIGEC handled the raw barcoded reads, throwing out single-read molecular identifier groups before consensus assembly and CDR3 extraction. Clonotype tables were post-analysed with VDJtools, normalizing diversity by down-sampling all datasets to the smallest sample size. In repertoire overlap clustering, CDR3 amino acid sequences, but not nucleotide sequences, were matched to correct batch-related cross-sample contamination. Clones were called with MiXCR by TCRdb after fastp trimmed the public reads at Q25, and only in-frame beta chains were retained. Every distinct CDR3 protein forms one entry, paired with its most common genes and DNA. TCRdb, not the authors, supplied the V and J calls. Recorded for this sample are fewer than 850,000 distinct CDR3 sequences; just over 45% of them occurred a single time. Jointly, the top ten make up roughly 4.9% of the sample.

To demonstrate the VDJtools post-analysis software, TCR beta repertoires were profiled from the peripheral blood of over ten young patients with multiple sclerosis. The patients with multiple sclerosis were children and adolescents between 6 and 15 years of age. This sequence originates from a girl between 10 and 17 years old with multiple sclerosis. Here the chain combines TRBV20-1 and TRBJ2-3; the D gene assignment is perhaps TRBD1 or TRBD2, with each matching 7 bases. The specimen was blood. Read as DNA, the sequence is TGCAGTGCCCTCGGGGGGACAGACGACTTCACAGATACGCAGTATTTT. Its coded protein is CSALGGTDDFTDTQYF.